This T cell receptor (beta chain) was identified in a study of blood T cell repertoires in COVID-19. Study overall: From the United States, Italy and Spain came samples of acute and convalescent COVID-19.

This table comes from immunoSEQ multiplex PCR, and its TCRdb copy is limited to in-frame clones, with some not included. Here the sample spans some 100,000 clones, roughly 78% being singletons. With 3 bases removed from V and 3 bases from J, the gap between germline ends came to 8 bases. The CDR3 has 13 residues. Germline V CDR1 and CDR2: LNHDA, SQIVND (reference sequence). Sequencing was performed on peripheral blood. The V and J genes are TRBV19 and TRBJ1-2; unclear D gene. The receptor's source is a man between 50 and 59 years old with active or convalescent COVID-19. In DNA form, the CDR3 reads TGTGCCAGTAGTATGTCGAACTACTATGGCTACACCTTC. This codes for CASSMSNYYGYTF.